The 9 T cell receptor beta chains below come from one sample, sequenced in a study of OX40 agonist ivuxolimab in advanced cancers. Receptor amplification or capture employed the immunoSEQ multiplex PCR assay. This immuneACCESS table, as held by TCRdb, lists in-frame sequences with V and J called but not all clones. Of the missing ones, under half trace to an unresolved V gene in checked studies; the others have no known cause. A total of approximately 76,000 clones appear in this sample, roughly 92% of them only once. Under 8% of the sample is taken by the ten largest. The input for sequencing was CD4+ or CD8+ T cells sorted from blood, taken in a trial of the OX40 agonist ivuxolimab. The receptors stem from an adult with an advanced solid tumor such as melanoma, head and neck, liver or kidney cancer.

In this sample, this clone turned up once. V and J are TRBV30 and TRBJ2-5; no clear D gene. Per the germline V gene, CDR1 is GTSNPN and CDR2 is SVGIG (reference sequence). This CDR3 is 15 amino acids long. Trimming removed 7 bases at V and 1 base at J, with 19 bases between. The CDR3 here is CAYGWPVHSQETQYF. For the CDR3, the DNA is TGTGCCTATGGCTGGCCCGTTCACAGCCAAGAGACCCAGTACTTC.

This chain connects TRBV10-3 to TRBJ1-3; D uncertain. The CDR3 extends over 16 amino acids. CDR1 is ENHRY and CDR2 is SYGVKD in the germline V gene. Trimming pared 6 bases from V and 0 bases from J, leaving 15 bases between. The CDR3 DNA reads TGTGCCATCAGCCAGGATACACAACGCTCTGGAAACACCATATATTTT. Its protein product is CAISQDTQRSGNTIYF.

The CDR3 bases are TGTGCCAGCAGTTTAGCCACCACCGGGGAGCTGTTTTTT. Translation gives CASSLATTGELFF. This rearrangement joins TRBV27 to TRBJ2-2; the D is unclear. The germline CDR1 and CDR2 sequences are MNHEY and SMNVEV (reference sequence). There are 13 residues in the CDR3. Trimming took off 2 bases at V and 4 bases at J, with 5 bases between the two ends.

This chain connects TRBV27 to TRBJ2-1; 7 positions match TRBD2. The CDR3 is 14 residues long. J gave up 7 bases and V 5 bases, and 8 bases lay outside the gene matches. Germline CDR1 MNHEY, CDR2 SMNVEV (reference sequence). Here the CDR3 DNA reads TGTGCCAGCAGTCTTTCCGGGACTACTAATGAGCAGTTCTTC. Translating it yields CASSLSGTTNEQFF.

This clone was observed once. The chain is built from TRBV7-9 and TRBJ1-2; 8 bases align to TRBD1. The CDR3 contains 14 residues. Germline V gives CDR1 SEHNR, CDR2 FQNEAQ (reference sequence). The junction had 4 bases not matched to a gene; V was cut back by 6 bases and J by 1 base. The CDR3 spells CASRMGQDNYGYTF. The CDR3 coding sequence is TGTGCCAGCAGAATGGGACAGGATAACTATGGCTACACCTTC.

The chain uses TRBV6-5 and TRBJ1-1; D gene unclear. The CDR3 is made up of 11 amino acids. The V end lost 6 bases, the J end lost 0 bases, and 2 bases lay between the germline ends. In germline, CDR1 is MNHEY, CDR2 SVGAGI. DNA for the CDR3: TGTGCCAGCAGCATGAACACTGAAGCTTTCTTT. Protein: CASSMNTEAFF.

The V call is TRBV4-1, the J call TRBJ2-3; 8 nucleotides match TRBD1. Germline loops: CDR1 MGHRA, CDR2 YSYEKL. V lost 4 bases and J lost 3; bases outside the gene matches: 12. This CDR3 is built from 17 residues. CDR3 protein: CASSPVPGTGPTDTQYF. In DNA, the CDR3 is TGCGCCAGCAGCCCGGTCCCCGGGACAGGACCAACAGATACGCAGTATTTT.

The chain recombines TRBV20-1 with TRBJ2-2; D might be TRBD1 (6 bases). CDR1 and CDR2 (germline): DFQATT, SNEGSKA (reference sequence). The CDR3 consists of 11 residues. Here the CDR3 reads CTSGVTGELFF. CDR3 DNA: TGCACGTCAGGGGTTACCGGGGAGCTGTTTTTT.

This clone showed up just once. The chain has TRBV6-6 and TRBJ1-2, with D maybe TRBD1 (5 bases). V was cut by 6 bases and J by 3 bases, with 5 bases left in between. Germline lookup yields CDR1 MNHNY and CDR2 SVGAGI (reference sequence). There are 11 residues in the CDR3. CDR3 region: CASRTDYGYTF. CDR3 DNA: TGTGCCAGCAGGACAGACTATGGCTACACCTTC.